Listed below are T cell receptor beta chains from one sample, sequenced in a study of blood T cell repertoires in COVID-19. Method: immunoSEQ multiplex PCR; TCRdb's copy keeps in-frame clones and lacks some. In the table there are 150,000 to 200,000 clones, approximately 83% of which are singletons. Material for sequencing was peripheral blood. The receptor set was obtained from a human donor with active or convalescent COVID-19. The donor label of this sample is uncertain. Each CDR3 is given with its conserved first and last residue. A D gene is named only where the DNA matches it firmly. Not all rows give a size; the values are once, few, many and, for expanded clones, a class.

CDR3nt: TGTGCCAGCAGGTCGGGGGGCGGAGAGACCCAGTACTTC
CDR3aa: CASRSGGGETQYF
j_gene: TRBJ2-5
d_gene: NA
abundance: NA
v_gene: TRBV2

CDR3nt: TGCGCCAGCAGCTTGGTGGGGGCCCGCACAGATACGCAGTATTTT
CDR3aa: CASSLVGARTDTQYF
j_gene: TRBJ2-3
d_gene: NA
abundance: NA
v_gene: TRBV5-1

CDR3nt: TGTGCTAGTGGTTTGGGGGCAGTTCAGCATTTT
CDR3aa: CASGLGAVQHF
j_gene: TRBJ1-5
d_gene: NA
abundance: few
v_gene: TRBV12-5

CDR3nt: TGCGCCAGCAGCTTTGGAGCGGGAGGGACACAAGAGACCCAGTACTTC
CDR3aa: CASSFGAGGTQETQYF
j_gene: TRBJ2-5
d_gene: TRBD2
abundance: NA
v_gene: TRBV5-1

CDR3nt: TGTGCCAGCAGTGGGGGCTACACCATATATTTT
CDR3aa: CASSGGYTIYF
j_gene: TRBJ1-3
d_gene: NA
abundance: NA
v_gene: TRBV25-1

CDR3nt: TGTGCCAGCTCCAAACATGGAGGCTTTGCCGGACGAGGTGGAGGGAAGAACACTGAAGCTTTCTTT
CDR3aa: CASSKHGGFAGRGGGKNTEAFF
j_gene: TRBJ1-1
d_gene: NA
abundance: NA
v_gene: TRBV18

CDR3nt: TGTGCCAGCAGTGAATTGGTCGGCGACTCTCGTGAAGAGACCCAGTACTTC
CDR3aa: CASSELVGDSREETQYF
j_gene: TRBJ2-5
d_gene: NA
abundance: NA
v_gene: TRBV6-1

CDR3nt: TGTGCCAGCAGCCCCGCGCAGGGATGGAATCAGCCCCAGCATTTT
CDR3aa: CASSPAQGWNQPQHF
j_gene: TRBJ1-5
d_gene: NA
abundance: NA
v_gene: TRBV7-9

CDR3nt: TGTGCTAGTGGTTTGGACTGGGGTAGCGGGGGGCCGAAAAATGAGCAGTTCTTC
CDR3aa: CASGLDWGSGGPKNEQFF
j_gene: TRBJ2-1
d_gene: TRBD2
abundance: NA
v_gene: TRBV12-5

CDR3nt: TGTGCCAGCACTCGGGAACGGGGGGCCGGCTACGAGCAGTACTTC
CDR3aa: CASTRERGAGYEQYF
j_gene: TRBJ2-7
d_gene: NA
abundance: NA
v_gene: TRBV7-8

CDR3nt: TGTGCCAGCAGTGAAGCGATGACAGAGCAGTTCTTC
CDR3aa: CASSEAMTEQFF
j_gene: TRBJ2-1
d_gene: NA
abundance: NA
v_gene: TRBV2

CDR3nt: TGTGCCAGCAGAATCGCGGGAGGAAGCACAGATACGCAGTATTTT
CDR3aa: CASRIAGGSTDTQYF
j_gene: TRBJ2-3
d_gene: TRBD2
abundance: NA
v_gene: TRBV7-9

CDR3nt: TGTGCCAGCAGCTGGGGCCAGGGTGGATATGGCTACACCTTC
CDR3aa: CASSWGQGGYGYTF
j_gene: TRBJ1-2
d_gene: NA
abundance: once
v_gene: TRBV7-9

CDR3nt: TGTGCCAGCAGTGCCGCCGGGACAGGGCACTACGAGCAGTACTTC
CDR3aa: CASSAAGTGHYEQYF
j_gene: TRBJ2-7
d_gene: TRBD1
abundance: NA
v_gene: TRBV2

CDR3nt: TGTGCCAGCAGTTTTTCCTCGGCTGAAGCTTTCTTT
CDR3aa: CASSFSSAEAFF
j_gene: TRBJ1-1
d_gene: NA
abundance: NA
v_gene: TRBV12-3/TRBV12-4

CDR3nt: TGTGCCAGCGGAGCGGGAGGGTTCCCTGAGCAGTTCTTC
CDR3aa: CASGAGGFPEQFF
j_gene: TRBJ2-1
d_gene: TRBD2
abundance: NA
v_gene: TRBV25-1

CDR3nt: TGTGCCACCAGTGCCCCTTGGCCCCAGCATTTT
CDR3aa: CATSAPWPQHF
j_gene: TRBJ1-5
d_gene: NA
abundance: NA
v_gene: TRBV24-1

CDR3nt: TGTGCCTTGAGCCGGGACTACGCCGGGGAGCTGTTTTTT
CDR3aa: CALSRDYAGELFF
j_gene: TRBJ2-2
d_gene: TRBD2
abundance: NA
v_gene: TRBV30

CDR3nt: TGTGCCAGCAGACCCGGGGGGACGACCTACGAGCAGTACTTC
CDR3aa: CASRPGGTTYEQYF
j_gene: TRBJ2-7
d_gene: TRBD2
abundance: few
v_gene: TRBV7-2

CDR3nt: TGTGCCAGCAGCCCGCTCCCTATGGGCAATCAGCCCCAGCATTTT
CDR3aa: CASSPLPMGNQPQHF
j_gene: TRBJ1-5
d_gene: NA
abundance: NA
v_gene: TRBV6-5

CDR3nt: TGTGCCAGCAGCGCCCTAGGGGCCGGGGAGCTGTTTTTT
CDR3aa: CASSALGAGELFF
j_gene: TRBJ2-2
d_gene: NA
abundance: NA
v_gene: TRBV9

CDR3nt: TGTGCCAGCAGCCTACAGGTCAACTCTGGAAACACCATATATTTT
CDR3aa: CASSLQVNSGNTIYF
j_gene: TRBJ1-3
d_gene: NA
abundance: NA
v_gene: TRBV6-5

CDR3nt: TGTGCCAGCAGCCAACCCGACAGGGGCATGAACACTGAAGCTTTCTTT
CDR3aa: CASSQPDRGMNTEAFF
j_gene: TRBJ1-1
d_gene: TRBD1
abundance: NA
v_gene: TRBV5-4

CDR3nt: TGTGCCAGCTCACCAGGCCTCGGCACAGATACGCAGTATTTT
CDR3aa: CASSPGLGTDTQYF
j_gene: TRBJ2-3
d_gene: NA
abundance: NA
v_gene: TRBV18

CDR3nt: TGTGCCAGCAGTTCCGCCGGGGTTAACACTGAAGCTTTCTTT
CDR3aa: CASSSAGVNTEAFF
j_gene: TRBJ1-1
d_gene: NA
abundance: NA
v_gene: TRBV6-6

CDR3nt: TGTGCCAGCAGTTTGGGTGCTAGTAGCGAGACCCAGTACTTC
CDR3aa: CASSLGASSETQYF
j_gene: TRBJ2-5
d_gene: NA
abundance: NA
v_gene: TRBV11-3

CDR3nt: TGTGCCAGCAGCCTGGGACAGACAAAAAATAGCAATCAGCCCCAGCATTTT
CDR3aa: CASSLGQTKNSNQPQHF
j_gene: TRBJ1-5
d_gene: TRBD1
abundance: NA
v_gene: TRBV4-2

CDR3nt: TGCGCCAGCAGCCTCAGGACAGATAACACTGAAGCTTTCTTT
CDR3aa: CASSLRTDNTEAFF
j_gene: TRBJ1-1
d_gene: NA
abundance: NA
v_gene: TRBV5-1

CDR3nt: TGTGCCGCCCACCCAGGGTCGTCTGGGGCCAACGTCCTGACTTTC
CDR3aa: CAAHPGSSGANVLTF
j_gene: TRBJ2-6
d_gene: NA
abundance: NA
v_gene: TRBV21-1

CDR3nt: TGTGCCAGCAGCGTAGAGGTCGGGGGTTTCACCGGGGAGCTGTTTTTT
CDR3aa: CASSVEVGGFTGELFF
j_gene: TRBJ2-2
d_gene: NA
abundance: NA
v_gene: TRBV9

CDR3nt: TGCGCCAGCAGTGGTCTAGCGCAACTCTTACGAGAGCAGTACTTC
CDR3aa: CASSGLAQLLREQYF
j_gene: TRBJ2-7
d_gene: NA
abundance: NA
v_gene: TRBV10-2

CDR3nt: TGTGCCAGCAGCGTAGAACCAGCGGGAGTGGGGTTGCATACGCAGTATTTT
CDR3aa: CASSVEPAGVGLHTQYF
j_gene: TRBJ2-3
d_gene: TRBD2
abundance: NA
v_gene: TRBV9

CDR3nt: TGTGCCATCCTCCCCGACAGGGACTCAACAGGGTTCAGTTCAGATACGCAGTATTTT
CDR3aa: CAILPDRDSTGFSSDTQYF
j_gene: TRBJ2-3
d_gene: NA
abundance: NA
v_gene: TRBV10-3

CDR3nt: TGTGCCAGCAGCGACACAGGGACGATCTACAATGAGCAGTTCTTC
CDR3aa: CASSDTGTIYNEQFF
j_gene: TRBJ2-1
d_gene: NA
abundance: NA
v_gene: TRBV11-3

CDR3nt: TGTGCCAGAAGCTTACCTAGCGGGAGGGCGGGAGATACGCAGTATTTT
CDR3aa: CARSLPSGRAGDTQYF
j_gene: TRBJ2-3
d_gene: TRBD2
abundance: NA
v_gene: TRBV5-3

CDR3nt: TGTGCCAGCAGCAAGAAACAGGGTTACCCCCAAGAGACCCAGTACTTC
CDR3aa: CASSKKQGYPQETQYF
j_gene: TRBJ2-5
d_gene: NA
abundance: NA
v_gene: TRBV21-1

CDR3nt: TGTGCCAGCGGCATACTAGCTCCCTACGAGCAGTACTTC
CDR3aa: CASGILAPYEQYF
j_gene: TRBJ2-7
d_gene: NA
abundance: NA
v_gene: TRBV27

CDR3nt: TGTGCCCCCTCCGGGACAGGGGTGCCCGGGGAGCTGTTTTTT
CDR3aa: CAPSGTGVPGELFF
j_gene: TRBJ2-2
d_gene: TRBD1
abundance: many
v_gene: TRBV24-1

CDR3nt: TGTGCCAGCTGGTTCCAGGGGGCTGAGGAGCAGTACTTC
CDR3aa: CASWFQGAEEQYF
j_gene: TRBJ2-7
d_gene: TRBD1
abundance: NA
v_gene: TRBV6-5

CDR3nt: TGTGCCAGCAGCGTATTCACTGGCTCCTACGAGCAGTACTTC
CDR3aa: CASSVFTGSYEQYF
j_gene: TRBJ2-7
d_gene: NA
abundance: NA
v_gene: TRBV2

CDR3nt: TGTGCCAGCAGCCGGGATCGACTAGCCGAGTACTTC
CDR3aa: CASSRDRLAEYF
j_gene: TRBJ2-5
d_gene: TRBD2
abundance: few
v_gene: TRBV6-5

CDR3nt: TGTGCCAGCAGCCCCGCTGGGACAGGGGGCTACGAGCAGTACTTC
CDR3aa: CASSPAGTGGYEQYF
j_gene: TRBJ2-7
d_gene: TRBD1
abundance: NA
v_gene: TRBV5-4

CDR3nt: TGTGCCTGGATCCCTCCGGGACAGGGCATCCGGGGTACGCAGTATTTT
CDR3aa: CAWIPPGQGIRGTQYF
j_gene: TRBJ2-3
d_gene: TRBD1
abundance: once
v_gene: TRBV30

CDR3nt: TGTGCCAGCAGCACCTCCAGGGGAGGGGATTACGAGCAGTACTTC
CDR3aa: CASSTSRGGDYEQYF
j_gene: TRBJ2-7
d_gene: NA
abundance: few
v_gene: TRBV13

CDR3nt: TGCGCCAGCAGCTATAGGACAGAGATAGAGACCCAGTACTTC
CDR3aa: CASSYRTEIETQYF
j_gene: TRBJ2-5
d_gene: NA
abundance: NA
v_gene: TRBV5-1

CDR3nt: TGTGCCAGCAGCGAAGGACGGGGAAATCAGCCCCAGCATTTT
CDR3aa: CASSEGRGNQPQHF
j_gene: TRBJ1-5
d_gene: NA
abundance: NA
v_gene: TRBV7-2

CDR3nt: TGTGCCAGCAGCCCATCGACAGGGAGGAAAGAGACCCAGTACTTC
CDR3aa: CASSPSTGRKETQYF
j_gene: TRBJ2-5
d_gene: NA
abundance: NA
v_gene: TRBV7-2

CDR3nt: TGTGCCAGCAGCCAAGCCATACAGGGGGGATATGGCTACACCTTC
CDR3aa: CASSQAIQGGYGYTF
j_gene: TRBJ1-2
d_gene: TRBD1
abundance: NA
v_gene: TRBV4-2

CDR3nt: TGTGCCAGTAGTATCATTGGGGGCGAGAACTATGGCTACACCTTC
CDR3aa: CASSIIGGENYGYTF
j_gene: TRBJ1-2
d_gene: NA
abundance: NA
v_gene: TRBV19

CDR3nt: TGCGCCAGCAGCCAAGTCACGGGAGCTGGGGCCAACGTCCTGACTTTC
CDR3aa: CASSQVTGAGANVLTF
j_gene: TRBJ2-6
d_gene: NA
abundance: NA
v_gene: TRBV4-3

CDR3nt: TGTGCCAGCAGTGACTCGAGCCGGGACAACACAGATACGCAGTATTTT
CDR3aa: CASSDSSRDNTDTQYF
j_gene: TRBJ2-3
d_gene: NA
abundance: NA
v_gene: TRBV6-4